Listed below are T cell receptor beta chains from one sample, sequenced in a study of metastatic and nonmetastatic thyroid tumors. TCRdb reanalyzed the PCR reads via MiXCR. The profile covers about 30,000 clones, with roughly 4% appearing a single time and over 20% taken by the ten largest. The sequenced material came from blood. The receptors come from a female donor with papillary thyroid cancer or a benign thyroid nodule (not recorded which). Some clones in this sample may be carry-over from other donors' samples. Each CDR3 is given with its conserved first and last residue. Each record gives: J gene, V gene, clone size, D gene, CDR3 DNA, CDR3 protein. The D gene is left open where the match is weak. Some rows mark clone size as missing; the rest say once, few, many or name a class of expanded clone.

J: TRBJ2-5
V: TRBV27
size: NA
D: TRBD2
DNA: TGTGCCAGCAGTTTTGGCGGGAGGGCGGCGGAAGAGACCCAGTACTTC
CDR3: CASSFGGRAAEETQYF

J: TRBJ2-5
V: TRBV10-1
size: NA
D: NA
DNA: TGCGCCAGCAGTGTAAACCACCAAGAGACCCAGTACTTC
CDR3: CASSVNHQETQYF

J: TRBJ1-2
V: TRBV3-1
size: few
D: NA
DNA: TGTGCCAGCAGTCCCGACAACACCTATGGCTACACCTTC
CDR3: CASSPDNTYGYTF

J: TRBJ1-6
V: TRBV19
size: medium-sized
D: NA
DNA: TGTGCCAGTAGAGGGACGGAGAATTCACCCCTCCACTTT
CDR3: CASRGTENSPLHF

J: TRBJ1-6
V: TRBV6-1
size: medium-sized
D: NA
DNA: TGTGCCAGCAGTCCCACAGGGATTTCACCCCTCCACTTT
CDR3: CASSPTGISPLHF

J: TRBJ2-1
V: TRBV7-9
size: many
D: TRBD1
DNA: TGTGCCAGCAGCTTAGAATCTAATCTGGGACAGGGTTTTTTGCGGGCCAGCTCCTACAATGAGCAGTTCTTC
CDR3: CASSLESNLGQGFLRASSYNEQFF

J: TRBJ1-6
V: TRBV19
size: NA
D: TRBD1
DNA: TGTGCCAGTAGACCGGGACACGGGACAGGCGACAATTCACCCCTCCACTTT
CDR3: CASRPGHGTGDNSPLHF

J: TRBJ2-7
V: TRBV6-2/TRBV6-3
size: few
D: NA
DNA: TGCGCCAGCAGTTCGGGAGAAGCGGAGAGTAGCGAGCAGTACTTC
CDR3: CASSSGEAESSEQYF

J: TRBJ2-7
V: TRBV30
size: many
D: TRBD1
DNA: TGTGCCTGGAGTGTACCCTCCCTCAGGGGGTGGAACGAGCAGTACTTC
CDR3: CAWSVPSLRGWNEQYF

J: TRBJ1-5
V: TRBV6-1
size: few
D: NA
DNA: TGTGCCAGCAAGCCCTATAGGACAGATTATAAGCCCCAGCATTTT
CDR3: CASKPYRTDYKPQHF

J: TRBJ2-1
V: TRBV12-3/TRBV12-4
size: NA
D: NA
DNA: TGTGCCAGCCGTCTGACTCCAAAAAATGGGCAGTTCTTC
CDR3: CASRLTPKNGQFF

J: TRBJ1-6
V: TRBV2
size: medium-sized
D: NA
DNA: TGTGCCAGCAGTGAAGCGGAGGGTTCACCCCTCCACTTT
CDR3: CASSEAEGSPLHF

J: TRBJ1-5
V: TRBV19
size: few
D: NA
DNA: TGTGCCAGTAGTATAGCTCACTCCAGGCACGATCAGCCCCAGCATTTT
CDR3: CASSIAHSRHDQPQHF

J: TRBJ1-6
V: TRBV28
size: medium-sized
D: TRBD1
DNA: TGTGCCAGCAGTTGGGACAGAGATAATTCACCCCTCCACTTT
CDR3: CASSWDRDNSPLHF

J: TRBJ2-7
V: TRBV12-3/TRBV12-4
size: few
D: TRBD2
DNA: TGTGCCAGCACTAGCGGATACTACGAGCAGTACTTC
CDR3: CASTSGYYEQYF

J: TRBJ1-1
V: TRBV28
size: NA
D: NA
DNA: TGTGCCAGCAGTCGATCGAACAGGAACACTGAAGCTTTCTTT
CDR3: CASSRSNRNTEAFF

J: TRBJ1-4
V: TRBV5-1
size: many
D: TRBD1
DNA: TGCGCCAGCAGCTTCCTGGACAGGGGGGAAAAACTGTTTTTT
CDR3: CASSFLDRGEKLFF

J: TRBJ2-1
V: TRBV6-4
size: few
D: TRBD2
DNA: TGTGCCAGCAGTGGGACTAGTGGGAGCCTCAATGAGCAGTTCTTC
CDR3: CASSGTSGSLNEQFF

J: TRBJ1-2
V: TRBV20-1
size: NA
D: NA
DNA: TGCAGTGCTTCGGCTCAGAGGGGCTACACCTTC
CDR3: CSASAQRGYTF

J: TRBJ2-1
V: TRBV5-5
size: many
D: NA
DNA: TGTGCCAGCATCTCCATCTCCCCCCTCTACAATGAGCAGTTCTTC
CDR3: CASISISPLYNEQFF

J: TRBJ1-2
V: TRBV7-9
size: many
D: NA
DNA: TGTGCCAGCAGCTTAGGGTACCTCGCCGGCTACACCTTC
CDR3: CASSLGYLAGYTF

J: TRBJ2-3
V: TRBV18
size: many
D: TRBD2
DNA: TGTGCCAGCTCACCACTTCCTAGCGGCCCTAGCACAGATACGCAGTATTTT
CDR3: CASSPLPSGPSTDTQYF

J: TRBJ1-2
V: TRBV13
size: NA
D: NA
DNA: TGTGCCAGCAGCTATACAGAGGGTGGGATTGACTATGGCTACACCTTC
CDR3: CASSYTEGGIDYGYTF

J: TRBJ2-7
V: TRBV28
size: few
D: TRBD1
DNA: TGTGCCAGCCAGGACAGGGTCTACGAGCAGTACTTC
CDR3: CASQDRVYEQYF

J: TRBJ2-5
V: TRBV12-3/TRBV12-4
size: many
D: TRBD2
DNA: TGTGCCAGCAGTTTGCGGGGGGAGACCCAGTACTTC
CDR3: CASSLRGETQYF

J: TRBJ2-1
V: TRBV30
size: many
D: TRBD2
DNA: TGTGCCTGGAGATCTCTAGCGGGCCACAATGAGCAGTTCTTC
CDR3: CAWRSLAGHNEQFF

J: TRBJ1-2
V: TRBV11-1
size: many
D: TRBD1
DNA: TGTGCCAGCAGCTCAGGACAGGGGCTTAACTATGGCTACACCTTC
CDR3: CASSSGQGLNYGYTF

J: TRBJ1-3
V: TRBV28
size: medium-sized
D: TRBD1
DNA: TGTGCCAGCACGGGACAGGGGAGCTCTGGAAACACCATATATTTT
CDR3: CASTGQGSSGNTIYF

J: TRBJ2-3
V: TRBV9
size: few
D: NA
DNA: TGTGCCAGCATCTTTAGCGCCCTACGGGATACGCAGTATTTT
CDR3: CASIFSALRDTQYF

J: TRBJ2-7
V: TRBV4-1
size: many
D: NA
DNA: TGCGCCAGCAGCCATAGCGACGCCTACGAGCAGTACTTC
CDR3: CASSHSDAYEQYF

J: TRBJ1-5
V: TRBV6-1
size: NA
D: TRBD1
DNA: TGTGCCAGCAGTTTTACAGGGGACAATCAGCCCCAGCATTTT
CDR3: CASSFTGDNQPQHF

J: TRBJ2-3
V: TRBV7-9
size: many
D: NA
DNA: TGTGCCAGCAGCTTACCCGGCCCGACCCGCACAGATACGCAGTATTTT
CDR3: CASSLPGPTRTDTQYF

J: TRBJ1-6
V: TRBV6-1
size: many
D: NA
DNA: TGTGCCAGCAGTGGCCTGAGGGAAGTAGGGAGAAATAATCCACCCCTCCACTTT
CDR3: CASSGLREVGRNNPPLHF

J: TRBJ2-1
V: TRBV20-1
size: medium-sized
D: TRBD2
DNA: TGCAGTGCTAAACGACTAGCGGATTACAATGAGCAGTTCTTC
CDR3: CSAKRLADYNEQFF

J: TRBJ2-7
V: TRBV6-9
size: NA
D: NA
DNA: TGTGCCAGCAGTTATCAGGGAATCTACGAGCAGTACTTC
CDR3: CASSYQGIYEQYF

J: TRBJ1-5
V: TRBV6-1
size: medium-sized
D: NA
DNA: TGTGCCAGCAGTCACCGGGCCGCCAATCAGCCCCAGCATTTT
CDR3: CASSHRAANQPQHF

J: TRBJ1-2
V: TRBV11-3
size: NA
D: NA
DNA: TGTGCCAGCAGCCCAGCATCCTCCTTTGGTGGCTACACCTTC
CDR3: CASSPASSFGGYTF

J: TRBJ2-7
V: TRBV28
size: medium-sized
D: TRBD1
DNA: TGTGCCAGCAGCCAACCGGGACAGGGGAAAGCCGAGCAGTACTTC
CDR3: CASSQPGQGKAEQYF

J: TRBJ2-7
V: TRBV3-1
size: many
D: NA
DNA: TGTGCCAGCAGCCAAGATGTCACAGGGAGCTACGAGCAGTACTTC
CDR3: CASSQDVTGSYEQYF

J: TRBJ1-5
V: TRBV9
size: few
D: NA
DNA: TGTGCCAGCAGCGTCGGTGTGGTCAATGGTCAGCCCCAGCATTTT
CDR3: CASSVGVVNGQPQHF

J: TRBJ1-2
V: TRBV7-2
size: few
D: TRBD1
DNA: TGTGCCAGCAGCTCACTCGACAGGGTCGATGGCTACACCTTC
CDR3: CASSSLDRVDGYTF